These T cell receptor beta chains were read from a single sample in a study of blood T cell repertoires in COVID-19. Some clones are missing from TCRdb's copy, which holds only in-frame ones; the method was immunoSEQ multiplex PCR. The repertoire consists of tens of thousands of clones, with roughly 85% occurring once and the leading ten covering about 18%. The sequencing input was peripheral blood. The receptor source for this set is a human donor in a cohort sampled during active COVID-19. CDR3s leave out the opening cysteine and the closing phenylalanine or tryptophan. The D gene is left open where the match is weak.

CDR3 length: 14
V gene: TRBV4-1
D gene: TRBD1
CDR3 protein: ASSQAFTGGLDTQY

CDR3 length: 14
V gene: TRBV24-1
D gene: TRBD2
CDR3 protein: ATSDPASGGAHEQF

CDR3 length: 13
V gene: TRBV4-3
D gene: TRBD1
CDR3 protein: ASSLIGTVGNTIY

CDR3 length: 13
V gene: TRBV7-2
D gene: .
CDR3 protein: ASSNGRAAGETQY

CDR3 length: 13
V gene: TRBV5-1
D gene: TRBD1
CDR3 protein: ASSSAQGDTGELF

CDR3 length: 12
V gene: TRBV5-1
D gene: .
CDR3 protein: ASSSGGDNYGYT

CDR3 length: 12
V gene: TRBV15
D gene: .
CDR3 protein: ATSRDIGDFSLH

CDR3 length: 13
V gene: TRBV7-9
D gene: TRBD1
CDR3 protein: ASSLGGQLNQPQH

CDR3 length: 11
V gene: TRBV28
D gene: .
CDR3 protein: ASNTGKNQPQH

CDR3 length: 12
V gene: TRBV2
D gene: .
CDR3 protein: ASSLTGLNYGYT

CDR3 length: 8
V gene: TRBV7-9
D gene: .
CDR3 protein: ATDTGELF

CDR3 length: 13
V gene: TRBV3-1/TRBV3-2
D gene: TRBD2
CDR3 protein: ASSHPAGGINEQF

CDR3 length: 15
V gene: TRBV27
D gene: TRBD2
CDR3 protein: ASSLWAVGTRRETQY

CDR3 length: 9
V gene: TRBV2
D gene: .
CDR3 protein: ASSDSDEQY

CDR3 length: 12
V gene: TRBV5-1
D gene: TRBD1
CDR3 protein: ASSLGTETYGYT